This T cell receptor (beta chain) is drawn from a study of beta chain features in type 1 diabetes. CD45RO/CCR7/CD25/CD127/CD95/CD27 staining was used to isolate CD4+ naive, central memory, regulatory and stem cell-like memory cells by sorting. Expressed TCRB transcripts were sequenced, since all the RNA that had been isolated was reverse transcribed. For naive, central memory and regulatory T cell samples, reads averaged roughly 3.7 million. Clones were read by immunoSEQ multiplex PCR, and TCRdb kept only the in-frame ones, dropping some. The repertoire includes roughly 280,000 clones, approximately 25% of them detected once, and about 0.012% sits in the top ten. The CDR3 spans 18 residues. V lost 0 bases, J lost 5 bases, and 15 bases stayed unmatched. The germline CDR1 and CDR2 sequences are LNHNV and YYDKDF (reference sequence). General observations from the study: All four CD4+ subsets from Type 1 diabetes patients carried moderately but significantly shorter TCRB CDR3s. Patients showed naive, central memory and Treg TCRB repertoires that appeared more similar than those of healthy donors.

Points on this clone: The antigen is unknown.

The sequence came from a woman aged 25 to 45 with type 1 diabetes. This chain uses TRBV15 with TRBJ2-7; 8 bases agree with TRBD2. Sequenced: naive CD4+ T cells from blood. The CDR3 DNA is TGTGCCACCAGCAGAGAGGTGGGCAACAGCGGGAGTCGCAACGAGCAGTACTTC. Translating gives CATSREVGNSGSRNEQYF. Full variable domain (missing parts from reference TRBV15 and TRBJ2-7): DAMVIQNPRYQVTQFGKPVTLSCSQTLNHNVMYWYQQKSSQAPKLLFHYYDKDFNNEADTPDNFQSRRPNTSFCFLDIRSPGLGDTAMYLCATSREVGNSGSRNEQYFGPGTRLTVT.